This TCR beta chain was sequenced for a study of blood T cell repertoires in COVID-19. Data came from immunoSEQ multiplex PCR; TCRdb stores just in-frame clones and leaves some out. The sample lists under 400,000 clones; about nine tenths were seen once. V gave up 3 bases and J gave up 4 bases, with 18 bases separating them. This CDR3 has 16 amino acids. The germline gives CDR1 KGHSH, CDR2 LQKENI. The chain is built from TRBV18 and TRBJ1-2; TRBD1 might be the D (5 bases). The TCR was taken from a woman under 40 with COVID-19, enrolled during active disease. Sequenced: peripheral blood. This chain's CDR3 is CASSPNRQTTGYGYTF. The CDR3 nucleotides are TGTGCCAGCTCACCCAACCGACAGACGACGGGCTATGGCTACACCTTC.